The 22 T cell receptor beta chains below were found in one sample sequenced in a study of blood T cell repertoires in COVID-19. TCRdb's table, derived via immunoSEQ multiplex PCR, lists solely in-frame clones and lacks some. The table lists approximately 130,000 clones, around 83% of them singletons. The source material was PBMCs or T cells enriched from blood (not recorded which). These receptors came from a man aged 25 to 40 who had recovered from COVID-19.

The chain links TRBV9 to TRBJ2-7, with 7 bases aligning to TRBD2. J was trimmed by 4 bases and V by 3 bases; bases with no gene match: 7. The CDR3 is made up of 14 amino acids. Germline CDR1 reads SGDLS; CDR2 reads YYNGEE. CDR3 loop: CASSATAGRYEQYF. The DNA of the CDR3 is TGTGCCAGCAGCGCTACAGCGGGGCGGTACGAGCAGTACTTC.

This clone was observed once. The gene calls are TRBV27 and TRBJ2-2, with a weak D call TRBD2 (6 bases). The CDR3 totals 17 residues. V lost 4 bases and J 2 bases, leaving 17 bases between the germline ends. Germline V CDR1 and CDR2: MNHEY, SMNVEV (reference sequence). The CDR3 bases are TGTGCCAGCAGTTCTAACCAAAAAGCGGGCAACACCGGGGAGCTGTTTTTT. Its translation: CASSSNQKAGNTGELFF.

The chain joins TRBV29-1 to TRBJ1-4; D gene unclear. From germline, CDR1 is SQVTM and CDR2 ANQGSEA. This CDR3 contains 13 residues. The V gene lost 2 bases and the J gene lost 5 bases, with 9 bases spanning the gap. The CDR3 region has the DNA TGCAGCGTTGAAACCGCGATGAATGAAAAACTGTTTTTT. Protein: CSVETAMNEKLFF.

This clone was detected once. V usage is TRBV30 and J usage is TRBJ2-4; TRBD2 matches at 12 bases. V lost 5 bases, J lost 6 bases, and 2 bases stayed unmatched. CDR1 and CDR2 (germline): GTSNPN, SVGIG (reference sequence). The CDR3 consists of 13 residues. This chain's CDR3 is CAWGLAGTNIQYF. The CDR3 coding sequence is TGTGCCTGGGGACTAGCGGGAACAAACATTCAGTACTTC.

This chain links TRBV6-1 with TRBJ1-1, with 7 bases that match TRBD1. V shed 3 bases, J shed 5 bases, and the junction held 15 bases outside the gene matches. Germline V gene lookup returns CDR1 MNHNS and CDR2 SASEGT. This CDR3 has 17 amino acids. The CDR3 reads CASSDRGLGDGKTEAFF. The CDR3 DNA reads TGTGCCAGCAGTGACAGGGGGTTAGGGGATGGGAAAACTGAAGCTTTCTTT.

The chain links TRBV19 to TRBJ1-5, with a weak D call TRBD1 (6 bases). The V and J ends lost 5 bases and 1 base respectively, with 12 bases between them. This CDR3 contains 15 residues. The germline gives CDR1 LNHDA, CDR2 SQIVND (reference sequence). The CDR3 nucleotides are TGTGCCAGTAGTTACAGGGACGGGAGCAATCAGCCCCAGCATTTT. Its translation is CASSYRDGSNQPQHF.

The V call is TRBV6-5, the J call TRBJ1-2, with a possible D match to TRBD1 (5 bases). This CDR3 is 14 amino acids long. Trimming shortened V by 0 bases and J by 6 bases, and 11 bases separated the two germline ends. Germline V gene sequence: CDR1 MNHEY, CDR2 SVGAGI. Written as DNA, the CDR3 is TGTGCCAGCAGTTACTCGGAGGGGTTAGATGGCTACACCTTC. The encoded protein is CASSYSEGLDGYTF.

This clone was seen just once. The genes are TRBV11-2 and TRBJ2-1, with a possible D match to TRBD2 (6 bases). The CDR3 consists of 15 residues. Trimming took 5 bases from V and 3 from J, leaving 14 bases between them. CDR1 is SGHAT, CDR2 FQNNGV, per germline. CDR3 loop: CASSTAGPIYNEQFF. The DNA of the CDR3 is TGTGCCAGCAGCACGGCGGGACCTATCTACAATGAGCAGTTCTTC.

This clone was counted a single time. CDR3 bases: TGTGCCAGTAGTATTAACAGGTCGTTTTCACCCCTCCACTTT. It codes for CASSINRSFSPLHF. This chain uses TRBV19 with TRBJ1-6, with D possibly TRBD1 on 5 matching bases. V lost 3 bases and J lost 9, with 12 bases in between. CDR1 is LNHDA, CDR2 SQIVND, per germline (reference sequence). The CDR3 sequence is 14 residues long.

The gene calls are TRBV5-1 and TRBJ2-1; 10 positions agree with TRBD1. The CDR3 covers 13 residues. CDR1 is SGHRS and CDR2 is YFSETQ in the germline V gene. Trimming at V came to 3 bases and at J to 9 bases, leaving 3 bases not matched to a gene. CDR3 loop: CASSWDRGGEQFF. CDR3 coding DNA: TGCGCCAGCAGCTGGGACAGGGGAGGTGAGCAGTTCTTC.

This clone was observed once. The genes are TRBV18 and TRBJ2-7; 12 bases align to TRBD2. Per germline, CDR1 KGHSH and CDR2 LQKENI. J gave up 5 bases and V 3 bases, and 5 bases lay outside the gene matches. The CDR3 runs 15 residues. The CDR3 DNA is TGTGCCAGCTCACCCTCTAGCGGGAGGGCCCACGAGCAGTACTTC. As protein: CASSPSSGRAHEQYF.

The rearrangement links TRBV11-2 to TRBJ2-1; 9 bases are a match to TRBD2. In germline, CDR1 is SGHAT, CDR2 FQNNGV. After removal of 8 bases from V and 10 bases from J, the junction contained 27 bases not matched to a gene. This CDR3 has 19 amino acids. Written as DNA, the CDR3 is TGTGCCAGCCTCCGGCTCCCTTTGGTGGCGGGGGGGGCTCTGGGGGAGCAGTTCTTC. It is translated as CASLRLPLVAGGALGEQFF.

The chain recombines TRBV20-1 with TRBJ2-7; D is perhaps TRBD2 (5 bases). The ends were cut back, 3 bases at V and 2 bases at J, with 11 bases in the middle. There are 13 residues in the CDR3. Germline lookup yields CDR1 DFQATT and CDR2 SNEGSKA (reference sequence). The CDR3 loop reads CSASTRSTYEQYF. The CDR3 DNA reads as TGCAGTGCTAGTACTAGAAGCACCTACGAGCAGTACTTC.

There are a few counts of this clone. The chain couples TRBV19 to TRBJ1-5, with D uncertain. This CDR3 has 13 amino acids. Trimming removed 4 bases from V and 2 bases from J, with 6 bases in between. Germline V gene data show CDR1 as LNHDA and CDR2 as SQIVND (reference sequence). CDR3 DNA sequence: TGTGCCAGTAGTAGCGGGGGCAATCAGCCCCAGCATTTT. Translating it yields CASSSGGNQPQHF.

The chain carries TRBV6-4 and TRBJ1-2; no clear D. The CDR3 length is 13 residues. Per germline, CDR1 MRHNA and CDR2 SNTAGT. Trimming removed 2 bases from V and 8 bases from J, with 12 bases in between. The CDR3 here is CASSDEGFGGYTF. The CDR3 nucleotides read TGTGCCAGCAGTGACGAGGGATTCGGGGGCTACACCTTC.

The genes are TRBV5-1 and TRBJ2-7, with a tentative D call TRBD2 (6 bases). From germline, CDR1 is SGHRS and CDR2 YFSETQ. CDR3 length equals 13 residues. Trimming took 6 bases from V and 12 from J, leaving 22 bases between them. The chain's CDR3 is CASTEDLDGSRYF. The DNA of the CDR3 is TGCGCCAGCACGGAAGACTTGGACGGGAGTAGGTACTTC. The variable domain in full, with the rest retrieved from reference TRBV5-1 and TRBJ2-7, is KAGVTQTPRYLIKTRGQQVTLSCSPISGHRSVSWYQQTPGQGLQFLFEYFSETQRNKGNFPGRFSGRQFSNSRSEMNVSTLELGDSALYLCASTEDLDGSRYFGPGTRLTVT.

There are a few counts of this clone. The chain recombines TRBV9 with TRBJ1-2; maybe TRBD1 (5 bases). The germline V gene has CDR1 SGDLS and CDR2 YYNGEE. This CDR3 has 17 amino acids. Between the trimmed V and J ends, which lost 1 base and 0 bases, there was a span of 16 bases. The CDR3 bases are TGTGCCAGCAGCGTAAACCCCGTTTTGACAGCTAACTATGGCTACACCTTC. Residues: CASSVNPVLTANYGYTF.

This clone was detected only once. This chain links TRBV5-6 with TRBJ1-6; 8 bases are a match to TRBD1. Trimming at V came to 0 bases and at J to 6 bases, leaving 2 bases not matched to a gene. This CDR3 region has 15 residues. Germline V gene lookup returns CDR1 SGHDT and CDR2 YYEEEE. CDR3 coding DNA: TGTGCCAGCAGCTTGGATACAGGGGGTAATTCACCCCTCCACTTT. Encoded protein: CASSLDTGGNSPLHF.

V and J are TRBV10-3 and TRBJ2-2; the match to TRBD2 covers 8 bases. This CDR3 region has 16 residues. The ends lost 0 bases at V and 3 bases at J; junction bases unmatched: 3. Germline CDR1 reads ENHRY; CDR2 reads SYGVKD. The CDR3 DNA reads as TGTGCCATCAGTGAGTCGGAGCGGGAGTACACCGGGGAGCTGTTTTTT. Its protein product is CAISESEREYTGELFF.

This chain links TRBV5-1 with TRBJ2-7; 9 bases align to TRBD2. Germline loops: CDR1 SGHRS, CDR2 YFSETQ. Trimming took 0 bases from V and 2 from J; bases not matched to a gene: 6. CDR3 length equals 16 residues. The CDR3 DNA reads TGCGCCAGCAGCTTGGGGAGACTAGCGGAACCCTACGAGCAGTACTTC. Translating gives CASSLGRLAEPYEQYF.

This clone was counted a few times. The J gene is TRBJ2-3, the V gene TRBV9; TRBD2 is a possible D gene (5 bases). This CDR3 comprises 15 residues. Germline CDR1 SGDLS, CDR2 YYNGEE. V shed 2 bases and J shed 5 bases, with 15 bases lying between them. The chain's CDR3 is CASSVGVPSGDTQYF. The CDR3 nucleotides are TGTGCCAGCAGCGTGGGAGTTCCGTCGGGAGATACGCAGTATTTT.

V gene TRBV6-4 combines with J gene TRBJ1-2; 8 bases line up with TRBD1. Germline V gene data show CDR1 as MRHNA and CDR2 as SNTAGT. V gave up 2 bases and J gave up 5 bases; unmatched junction bases: 1. The CDR3 is 13 amino acids. CDR3 in DNA: TGTGCCAGCAGTGACGGGACAGGATATGGCTACACCTTC. This codes for CASSDGTGYGYTF.